This T cell receptor beta chain was observed in a study of OX40 agonist ivuxolimab in advanced cancers. The wider study: The group had a mean age of around 60 years, ranged from about 20 to 80, and was 75% to 85% male. General observations from the study: Clonal expansion from baseline to week 6 occurred in both CD4+ and CD8+ T cells.

Blood draws occurred at baseline, cycle 4 day 1, and cycle 7 day 1. Comment on this clone: Its antigen remains unidentified.

Method: immunoSEQ multiplex PCR; TCRdb's copy keeps in-frame clones and lacks some. The table lists approximately 31,000 clones, 70% to 90% of them singletons, with approximately 50% in the top ten. The germline gives CDR1 MRHNA, CDR2 SNTAGT. This CDR3 has 16 amino acids. J lost 2 bases, V lost 3 bases, and 8 bases had no gene match. J is TRBJ2-3 and V is TRBV6-4; 7 bases are a match to TRBD2. The TCR originated in an adult with an advanced solid tumor such as melanoma, head and neck, liver or kidney cancer. The sample consisted of CD4+ or CD8+ T cells sorted from blood, taken in a trial of the OX40 agonist ivuxolimab. As DNA, the CDR3 is TGTGCCAGCAGTGAAAAGGGAGGGGATTCCACAGATACGCAGTATTTT. It specifies CASSEKGGDSTDTQYF.